The clone carrying this T cell receptor (beta chain) was detected only a few times. These data originate in a study of T cells in Graves' hyperthyroidism and ophthalmopathy. It was RNA transcripts that yielded the amplified TCR beta CDR3 regions. HTBI primers were used for first-round RT-PCR of the TCR CDR3. TCRdb ran MiXCR on the multiplex PCR reads and lists one entry per CDR3 protein. The sample lists 450,000 to 700,000 distinct CDR3 sequences; roughly 46% were seen once. The CDR3 is 12 residues long. CDR1 is MNHEY, CDR2 SMNVEV, per germline (reference sequence). J gave up 2 bases and V 7 bases, and 2 bases lay outside the gene matches.

Sequencing input: peripheral blood or thyroid tissue (not recorded which). The TCR comes from a woman aged 18-29 years with Graves' hyperthyroidism. The V call is TRBV27, the J call TRBJ2-7; 7 bases align to TRBD1. The CDR3 sequence is CASMGQTYEQYF. In nucleotides, the CDR3 is TGTGCCAGCATGGGACAGACCTACGAGCAGTACTTC.